These T cell receptor beta chains were read from a single sample in a study of shared clonotypes between healthy human individuals. The protocol was immunoSEQ multiplex PCR, while the TCRdb copy is restricted to in-frame clones and leaves out a portion. The profile shows around 500,000 clones, around 75% of them singletons. The sample taken for sequencing was PBMCs. All receptors derive from a woman between 40 and 50 years old in good health. Some clones in this sample may be carry-over from other donors' samples. Each CDR3 is given with its conserved first and last residue. Fields, in order: D gene, V gene, clone size, J gene, CDR3 DNA, CDR3 protein. The D gene is left open where the match is weak. Rows may omit the clone size; those that give it use once, few, many or a size class.

D: NA; V: TRBV5-4; size: NA; J: TRBJ2-3; DNA: TGTGCCAGCAGCTTGGAGACAGGTACAGATACGCAGTATTTT; CDR3: CASSLETGTDTQYF
D: TRBD2; V: TRBV18; size: NA; J: TRBJ2-7; DNA: TGTGCCAGCTCACCAGGACTAGGTGGGGTCTACGAGCAGTACTTC; CDR3: CASSPGLGGVYEQYF
D: TRBD1; V: TRBV6-1; size: many; J: TRBJ1-5; DNA: TGTGCCAGCAGTGGACGGTCGGGACAGGGATACACCTATAGCAATCAGCCCCAGCATTTT; CDR3: CASSGRSGQGYTYSNQPQHF
D: NA; V: TRBV2; size: NA; J: TRBJ2-6; DNA: TGTGCCAGCAGTGCTCGCCGCTCTGGGGCCAACGTCCTGACTTTC; CDR3: CASSARRSGANVLTF
D: NA; V: TRBV7-2; size: once; J: TRBJ1-2; DNA: TGTGCCAGCAGGCCCGGCGGGGGCTCTGGCTACACCTTC; CDR3: CASRPGGGSGYTF
D: TRBD2; V: TRBV7-3; size: NA; J: TRBJ2-2; DNA: TGTGCCAGCAGCTTGAGCGGGAGTCCCCTGCGTGCCGGGGAGCTGTTTTTT; CDR3: CASSLSGSPLRAGELFF
D: TRBD2; V: TRBV6-5; size: NA; J: TRBJ2-1; DNA: TGTGCCAGCAGTTACTCTAGGACTAGCCATGAGCAGTTCTTC; CDR3: CASSYSRTSHEQFF
D: NA; V: TRBV30; size: NA; J: TRBJ1-1; DNA: TGTGCCTGGAGAATCGCAGGGAACACTGAAGCTTTCTTT; CDR3: CAWRIAGNTEAFF
D: TRBD2; V: TRBV28; size: NA; J: TRBJ2-3; DNA: TGTGCCAGCAGTCTAGCGGGAGGGAAAGATACGCAGTATTTT; CDR3: CASSLAGGKDTQYF
D: NA; V: TRBV10-3; size: many; J: TRBJ1-4; DNA: TGTGCCATCAAAGGGACGGATGAAAAACTGTTTTTT; CDR3: CAIKGTDEKLFF
D: NA; V: TRBV28; size: NA; J: TRBJ1-2; DNA: TGTGCCAGCAGTCCCCGCCAGTATGGCTACACCTTC; CDR3: CASSPRQYGYTF
D: TRBD1; V: TRBV11-2; size: NA; J: TRBJ2-7; DNA: TGTGCCAGCAGCTTAGATGGGACAGGGGTCGAGCAGTACTTC; CDR3: CASSLDGTGVEQYF
D: TRBD2; V: TRBV27; size: NA; J: TRBJ2-7; DNA: TGTGCCAGCAGTCCCACACTAGCGGGAGGCACCGAGCAGTACTTC; CDR3: CASSPTLAGGTEQYF
D: TRBD1; V: TRBV6-1; size: NA; J: TRBJ1-2; DNA: TGTGCCAGCAGTGAACCGGGACAGGGGGCGCGTCATGGCTACACCTTC; CDR3: CASSEPGQGARHGYTF
D: NA; V: TRBV4-1; size: NA; J: TRBJ2-2; DNA: TGCGCCAGCAGCCAAGATAGGCACTACACCGGGGAGCTGTTTTTT; CDR3: CASSQDRHYTGELFF
D: NA; V: TRBV30; size: NA; J: TRBJ2-7; DNA: TGTGCCTGGAGAGTTTCCTACGAGCAGTACTTC; CDR3: CAWRVSYEQYF
D: NA; V: TRBV6-4; size: NA; J: TRBJ2-3; DNA: TGTGCCAGCCGACAGACAGGTAGCACAGATACGCAGTATTTT; CDR3: CASRQTGSTDTQYF
D: NA; V: TRBV7-9; size: NA; J: TRBJ2-7; DNA: TGTGCCAGCAGCTCGAACTACGAGCAGTACTTC; CDR3: CASSSNYEQYF
D: NA; V: TRBV11-2; size: NA; J: TRBJ2-3; DNA: TGTGCCAGCAGCCGCCGGCCCGGGGGGCGGGCCACAGATACGCAGTATTTT; CDR3: CASSRRPGGRATDTQYF
D: NA; V: TRBV6-6; size: NA; J: TRBJ2-5; DNA: TGTGCCAGCAGTACGACAGGAATTGGGGAGACCCAGTACTTC; CDR3: CASSTTGIGETQYF
D: NA; V: TRBV5-4; size: NA; J: TRBJ2-1; DNA: TGCACCGGGCACGAGGGGCCCTCCTACAATGAGCAGTTCTTC; CDR3: CTGHEGPSYNEQFF
D: TRBD1; V: TRBV29-1; size: many; J: TRBJ1-1; DNA: TGCAGCGTTGGGGACCGGGACAGGGGAAAAACTTTCTTT; CDR3: CSVGDRDRGKTFF
D: TRBD2; V: TRBV7-2; size: NA; J: TRBJ2-3; DNA: TGTGCCAGCAGCGCGACTAGCGGGAGGGCCCTGGATACGCAGTATTTT; CDR3: CASSATSGRALDTQYF
D: NA; V: TRBV4-3; size: NA; J: TRBJ2-7; DNA: TGCGCCAGCAGCCAAGCGGCGAACCTCTACGAGCAGTACTTC; CDR3: CASSQAANLYEQYF
D: NA; V: TRBV7-9; size: NA; J: TRBJ1-1; DNA: TGTGCCAGCAGCCTACCTGACAGGATTGAAGCTTTCTTT; CDR3: CASSLPDRIEAFF
D: NA; V: TRBV29-1; size: NA; J: TRBJ1-1; DNA: TGCAGCGTTGTCGGGCCGAGGAACACTGAAGCTTTCTTT; CDR3: CSVVGPRNTEAFF
D: TRBD2; V: TRBV11-3; size: NA; J: TRBJ2-1; DNA: TGTGCCAGCAGCTTACACGCGGGAGACTCCTACAATGAGCAGTTCTTC; CDR3: CASSLHAGDSYNEQFF
D: TRBD2; V: TRBV7-2; size: once; J: TRBJ2-3; DNA: TGTGCCAGCAGCTTAGCGCTGCTAGCGGGAGGCTCTCTAAGCACAGATACGCAGTATTTT; CDR3: CASSLALLAGGSLSTDTQYF
D: TRBD1; V: TRBV5-6; size: NA; J: TRBJ1-1; DNA: TGTGCCAGCAGTCGGGACAGGGGTTGGACTGAAGCTTTCTTT; CDR3: CASSRDRGWTEAFF
D: NA; V: TRBV10-2; size: NA; J: TRBJ2-1; DNA: TGCGCCAGCAGAGAAGTCGGGCTTGGCGTAAGCTCCTACAATGAGCAGTTCTTC; CDR3: CASREVGLGVSSYNEQFF
D: NA; V: TRBV19; size: few; J: TRBJ2-1; DNA: TGTGCCAGTAGTTGGAGCCATGAGCAGTTCTTC; CDR3: CASSWSHEQFF
D: TRBD1; V: TRBV6-1; size: NA; J: TRBJ2-3; DNA: TGTGCCAGCAGAAGGGGACAGCACACAGATACGCAGTATTTT; CDR3: CASRRGQHTDTQYF
D: TRBD1; V: TRBV5-1; size: NA; J: TRBJ2-7; DNA: TGCGCCAGCAGCCTGGACAGGGGGACCTACGAGCAGTACTTC; CDR3: CASSLDRGTYEQYF
D: TRBD2; V: TRBV6-1; size: NA; J: TRBJ2-1; DNA: TGTGCCAGCAGTGAGGGGGCGGGAGGGTGGTACAATGAGCAGTTCTTC; CDR3: CASSEGAGGWYNEQFF
D: TRBD1; V: TRBV19; size: few; J: TRBJ1-5; DNA: TGTGCCAGTAGTACCATGGGACAGGGGATTCAGCCCCAGCATTTT; CDR3: CASSTMGQGIQPQHF
D: TRBD2; V: TRBV6-5; size: NA; J: TRBJ2-1; DNA: TGTGCCAGCAGTTACTCGGTAGCGGGAATCGATGAGCAGTTCTTC; CDR3: CASSYSVAGIDEQFF
D: TRBD2; V: TRBV5-1; size: few; J: TRBJ2-1; DNA: TGCGCCAGCAGCTTGGAAACTAGCGGCTACAATGAGCAGTTCTTC; CDR3: CASSLETSGYNEQFF
D: NA; V: TRBV6-6; size: once; J: TRBJ1-2; DNA: TGTGCCAGCAGTTACCCCCAGGGTCTGTCGGATGGCTACACCTTC; CDR3: CASSYPQGLSDGYTF
D: NA; V: TRBV11-2; size: many; J: TRBJ2-2; DNA: TGTGCCAGCAGCTTAGTTAGGCGAGCGACGAACACCGGGGAGCTGTTTTTT; CDR3: CASSLVRRATNTGELFF
D: NA; V: TRBV5-1; size: few; J: TRBJ2-7; DNA: TGCGCCAGCAGGGCAGGGTTGAGCGAGCAGTACTTC; CDR3: CASRAGLSEQYF